This T cell receptor (beta chain) emerged from a study of blood T cells in healthy people across ages (dated by TCRdb to between 2015 and 2016). Context from the whole study: In model experiments, roughly one uniquely barcoded TCR beta cDNA molecule per two T cells was captured by template switching. Using deep sequencing normalized with unique cDNA molecular identifiers, the study measured how TCR beta repertoire diversity changes with age. Two additional independent replicas of 1 million unique cDNA reads from the same blood draw were analyzed for two donors (one aged 18 to 30 and one aged 80 or older). The donors were divided into four age groups: young (average around 15 years), middle-aged (approximately 41), aged (roughly 60) and long-lived (nearly 85).

This clonotype was recorded a few times. Its antigen has not been determined. One base away there is no much larger clone; base qualities are not given. The junction shows trimming of 0 bases on V and 5 bases on J, plus 12 bases between the germline ends. From its cysteine to its phenylalanine, the CDR3 spans 14 amino acids. The only DNA kept is the CDR3, 42 bases in frame from the first base. The germline V gene sets CDR1 to SGDLS and CDR2 to YYNGEE. The roughly 38 donors, aged 6 to 90 years, were systemically healthy Caucasian individuals from Russia. Each donor gave around 9.9 milliliters of peripheral blood, collected into EDTA-treated Vacutainer tubes. Ficoll-Paque density-gradient centrifugation was used to isolate PBMCs, with at least 7 million obtained per sample. Total RNA was extracted from PBMCs with Trizol reagent, with at least 6 micrograms obtained per sample. For every donor, flow cytometry on a PBMC aliquot measured the percentage of naive CD45RAhigh/CD27high T cells.

What the research found in general, with its limitations: Since profiling was done on bulk unsorted PBMCs, naive and antigen-experienced compartments could not be conclusively compared. Observed TCR beta diversity per million T cells fell roughly linearly with age, and a significant reduction was already apparent by age about 36. Estimates of total diversity from one million sequenced T cells were regarded as lower bounds and underestimates. Donor CMV infection status was unknown, potentially confounding age-related changes in expanded clonotypes. Observed TCR beta diversity correlated strongly with the percentage of naive T cells measured by flow cytometry. Compared with the aged group, more naive CD4+ T cells, fewer expanded clones and increased TCR diversity were shown by the long-lived group, suggesting age selection.

The library was produced with 5' RACE. Instrument on record: Illumina HiSeq 2500. The second PCR ran for roughly 7 to 12 cycles and used a J-beta primer mix along with a sample-barcoded 5' primer. Each TCR beta cDNA molecule received a unique molecular identifier from a template-switch 5' adaptor carrying 12 random nucleotides. At least 2.5 million CDR3-containing paired-end reads were obtained from each sample. The Mint cDNA synthesis kit, primed by a TRBC-specific oligonucleotide, was used to synthesize first-strand cDNA from all RNA. All cDNA was treated with uracil-DNA glycosylase and then went through a first 18-cycle PCR with the universal primers M1SS and BC2_uni_R. The original methods were these. Each sample was normalized by randomly selecting 1 million high-quality reads, each carrying a distinct molecular identifier. Instead of being binned into consensus sequences, reads with shared molecular identifiers were discarded. MiTCR, set to a Q25 quality threshold and the strictest error-elimination algorithm, was used for CDR3 identification, clonotype clustering and error correction. A nonparametric unseen species model with Euler transformation was used to estimate lower-bound total TCR beta diversity. TCRdb reran the public reads through fastp at Q25 and MiXCR, keeping productive beta chains. A single entry per CDR3 protein holds the most common genes and DNA from its merged rows. TCRdb, rather than the study authors, made the V and J calls. The sample table lists approximately 780,000 distinct CDR3 sequences, approximately 24% of them with a count of one. The biggest ten clones account for under 3% of the sample.

This sample also appeared in a second study, on T cells of mothers and their children. Per that second paper: Nine systemically healthy Caucasian individuals, comprising three mothers and their six children, were included as donors. cDNA synthesis consumed the entire amount of extracted RNA, loaded at roughly 1.5 ug RNA in each 15 ul reaction. In the second PCR, the M1S primer introduced both the sample barcodes and 2-4 random nucleotides. Over 9.5 million TCR beta CDR3 reads were obtained for each mother, and approximately 3.2 million reads were obtained for each child. Thymic selection similarly shapes TCR recombination output in related and unrelated pairs, with minor effect from inherited differences. Normalized repertoire overlap was always found to be slightly, but never significantly, higher in related mother-child pairs than in unrelated mother-child pairs. No persistent microchimeric T cell clones were found, with a detection sensitivity of around 100 clones per million clonotypes. To look for features that set related mother-child pairs apart from unrelated individuals, the researchers ran deep NGS to compare the TCR beta repertoires of mothers and children. Mothers averaged roughly 40 +/- 4 years of age and children averaged 11 +/- 4 years. After adapters were ligated using NEBNext reagents, the libraries underwent 100+100 nt paired-end sequencing on an Illumina HiSeq 2000. Mother and child libraries were prepared a month apart and sequenced in separate runs to prevent cross-contamination. Each donor had between about 500,000 and 2,100,000 distinct TCR beta clonotypes identified. Naive TCR beta clonotypes were estimated from low-frequency clonotypes matched to each donor's FACS-determined naive share, without sorting.

The specimen was blood. In this chain, TRBV9 is recombined with TRBJ2-7, and the D gene may be TRBD1, 6 bases matching. The clonotype originates from a boy between 10 and 17 years old in good health. The CDR3 protein: CASSVEGGRNEQYF. In nucleotide form, the sequence is TGTGCCAGCAGCGTAGAAGGGGGACGGAACGAGCAGTACTTC.